The present TCR beta chain was sequenced within a study of cytomegalovirus exposure and HLA in healthy donors. At sampling all donors were nominally healthy, likely with unrecorded immune exposures. Amplification used 60 Vbeta primers and 13 Jbeta primers. TCRdb's table, derived via immunoSEQ multiplex PCR, lists solely in-frame clones and lacks some. The table records 200,000 or so clones, about 77% of them present only once. Regarding the study as a whole: Presence/absence analyses assumed roughly uniform sequencing depth across donors, which may not hold. Exclusion applied to some V segments, including TRBV6-2 and TRBV6-3, as they were indistinguishable. Researchers reported in a later analysis that a missense DCLRE1C variant was tied to TCR beta V- and J-gene trimming.

CDR1 is MGHRA, CDR2 YSYEKL, per germline. V shed 0 bases, J shed 5 bases, and the junction held 8 bases outside the gene matches. The CDR3 totals 16 residues. This clone turned up a few times. Its antigen is unidentified. Sequenced: PBMCs. This sequence originates from a woman aged 25 to 39 in good health and CMV-seropositive. The rearrangement uses TRBV4-1 and TRBJ2-5; 8 bases map to TRBD2. The CDR3 is CASSQEAGAYRETQYF. CDR3 DNA sequence: TGCGCCAGCAGCCAAGAAGCGGGGGCCTATCGGGAGACCCAGTACTTC.